The sequence of this T cell receptor (beta chain) was determined in a study of shared clonotypes between healthy human individuals. Study-level information: For every donor, three CD4 naive, three CD4 memory, two CD8 naive and one CD8 memory plates were used.

CDR1 is SGHNT, CDR2 YYREEE, per germline (reference sequence). There are 14 residues in the CDR3. V lost 4 bases to trimming and J lost 3 bases, with 11 bases between them. Study results and limitations: Since donors were few, the genetic and exposure-history diversity represented was limited.

Sequencing was at deep level. Sequencing used immunoSEQ multiplex PCR; TCRdb keeps in-frame clones, though not all of them. The sample contains millions of clones, 95% of which appear only once. For this clone: The antigen is unknown.

Input material: naive CD4+ T cells sorted from blood. Subset in this sample: CD45RA+ positively selected. The chain is built from TRBV5-4 and TRBJ2-1; D uncertain. This receptor was taken from a man younger than 30 in good health. CDR3 region: CASSQKDLYNEQFF. DNA for the CDR3: TGTGCCAGCAGCCAAAAGGATCTCTACAATGAGCAGTTCTTC.